The rows below give T cell receptor beta chains drawn from one sample of a study of blood T cell repertoires in COVID-19. TCRdb's table, derived via immunoSEQ multiplex PCR, lists solely in-frame clones and lacks some. This sample has a few hundred thousand clones; around nine tenths occur once, and the top ten carry over 9%. Specimen: PBMCs or T cells enriched from blood (not recorded which). The receptors were sampled from a woman in her thirties or forties who had recovered from COVID-19. Each CDR3 is given with its conserved first and last residue. The order of the fields is CDR3 length, V gene, J gene, D gene, clone size, CDR3 DNA, CDR3 protein. A D gene is named only where the DNA matches it firmly. Clone sizes are given selectively: once, few, many, or a class where the clone is expanded.

CDR3 length: 13
V gene: TRBV5-6
J gene: TRBJ1-1
D gene: TRBD1
clone size: .
CDR3 DNA: TGTGCCAGCATCATACCAGGGGGCACTGAAGCTTTCTTT
CDR3 protein: CASIIPGGTEAFF

CDR3 length: 14
V gene: TRBV27
J gene: TRBJ2-7
D gene: TRBD1
clone size: .
CDR3 DNA: TGTGCCAGCAGTTCGGGACAGGGCCACTACGAGCAGTACTTC
CDR3 protein: CASSSGQGHYEQYF

CDR3 length: 14
V gene: TRBV3-1/TRBV3-2
J gene: TRBJ1-5
D gene: .
clone size: .
CDR3 DNA: TGTGCCAGCAGCCACGCAGGGAGCAATCAGCCCCAGCATTTT
CDR3 protein: CASSHAGSNQPQHF

CDR3 length: 15
V gene: TRBV5-6
J gene: TRBJ1-6
D gene: .
clone size: .
CDR3 DNA: TGTGCCAGCAGCTTGGCAGGGTGTCTTAATTCACCCCTCCACTTT
CDR3 protein: CASSLAGCLNSPLHF

CDR3 length: 15
V gene: TRBV4-3
J gene: TRBJ1-5
D gene: TRBD1
clone size: .
CDR3 DNA: TGCGCCAGCAGCCAAGTGACAGGGCCGAATCAGCCCCAGCATTTT
CDR3 protein: CASSQVTGPNQPQHF

CDR3 length: 11
V gene: TRBV30
J gene: TRBJ1-2
D gene: .
clone size: once
CDR3 DNA: TGTGCCTGGAGCTCCAACTATGGCTACACCTTC
CDR3 protein: CAWSSNYGYTF

CDR3 length: 13
V gene: TRBV30
J gene: TRBJ2-7
D gene: .
clone size: .
CDR3 DNA: TGTGCCTGCCATAGCGGACTCTCCTACGAGCAGTACTTC
CDR3 protein: CACHSGLSYEQYF

CDR3 length: 17
V gene: TRBV24-1
J gene: TRBJ2-1
D gene: TRBD2
clone size: few
CDR3 DNA: TGTGCCACCAGTCCTCCGGGGAAAGCGGGGGGGGCCAATGAGCAGTTCTTC
CDR3 protein: CATSPPGKAGGANEQFF

CDR3 length: 16
V gene: TRBV4-3
J gene: TRBJ2-7
D gene: TRBD1
clone size: once
CDR3 DNA: TGCGCCAGCAGCCACGGTCCCGGGACAGGGTTCTACGAGCAGTACTTC
CDR3 protein: CASSHGPGTGFYEQYF

CDR3 length: 13
V gene: TRBV6-4
J gene: TRBJ1-1
D gene: TRBD1
clone size: .
CDR3 DNA: TGTGCCAGCAGTATCGACAGGGCCACTGAAGCTTTCTTT
CDR3 protein: CASSIDRATEAFF

CDR3 length: 15
V gene: TRBV11-3
J gene: TRBJ2-7
D gene: TRBD2
clone size: .
CDR3 DNA: TGTGCCAGCAGCTTACCGACTAGCGGGAGTGGGCAGCAGTACTTC
CDR3 protein: CASSLPTSGSGQQYF

CDR3 length: 18
V gene: TRBV5-1
J gene: TRBJ2-7
D gene: TRBD2
clone size: .
CDR3 DNA: TGCGCCAGCAGCCGAACCATAGACCTAGCGGGTCGCTCCTACGAGCAGTACTTC
CDR3 protein: CASSRTIDLAGRSYEQYF

CDR3 length: 16
V gene: TRBV24-1
J gene: TRBJ1-5
D gene: .
clone size: .
CDR3 DNA: TGTGCCACCAGTGATTTATGCAGAGGGCCCAATCAGCCCCAGCATTTT
CDR3 protein: CATSDLCRGPNQPQHF

CDR3 length: 16
V gene: TRBV5-1
J gene: TRBJ2-3
D gene: TRBD1
clone size: .
CDR3 DNA: TGCGCCAGCAGCTTGGCTGGACAGGGGGCAACAGATACGCAGTATTTT
CDR3 protein: CASSLAGQGATDTQYF

CDR3 length: 14
V gene: TRBV29-1
J gene: TRBJ2-7
D gene: TRBD1
clone size: once
CDR3 DNA: TGCAGCGTAGAGGACAGGGTCGGGACCTACGAGCAGTACTTC
CDR3 protein: CSVEDRVGTYEQYF

CDR3 length: 14
V gene: TRBV6-5
J gene: TRBJ1-1
D gene: TRBD1
clone size: .
CDR3 DNA: TGTGCCAGCAACCCGACAGGGAGGAAGACTGAAGCTTTCTTT
CDR3 protein: CASNPTGRKTEAFF

CDR3 length: 12
V gene: TRBV28
J gene: TRBJ1-2
D gene: .
clone size: .
CDR3 DNA: TGTGCCAGCAGTTTCAGGGGTTGGGGCTACACCTTC
CDR3 protein: CASSFRGWGYTF

CDR3 length: 17
V gene: TRBV9
J gene: TRBJ2-6
D gene: TRBD1
clone size: .
CDR3 DNA: TGTGCCAGCAGCGTGGAACTAACAGGGGCTGGGGCCAACGTCCTGACTTTC
CDR3 protein: CASSVELTGAGANVLTF

CDR3 length: 16
V gene: TRBV27
J gene: TRBJ2-2
D gene: .
clone size: .
CDR3 DNA: TGTGCCAGCAGTTTAGGAGACGGCCTTGGCACCGGGGAGCTGTTTTTT
CDR3 protein: CASSLGDGLGTGELFF

CDR3 length: 15
V gene: TRBV7-3
J gene: TRBJ2-3
D gene: TRBD1
clone size: .
CDR3 DNA: TGTGCCAGCAGCAAGGACAGGGGGCCGGTGGATACGCAGTATTTT
CDR3 protein: CASSKDRGPVDTQYF

CDR3 length: 14
V gene: TRBV6-5
J gene: TRBJ2-7
D gene: TRBD1
clone size: few
CDR3 DNA: TGTGCCAGCAGTACCCGGGACAGAGCCTACGAGCAGTACTTC
CDR3 protein: CASSTRDRAYEQYF

CDR3 length: 15
V gene: TRBV27
J gene: TRBJ2-7
D gene: TRBD2
clone size: .
CDR3 DNA: TGTGCCAGCAGTAAACTAGCGGGGGTCTTAGGCGAGCAGTACTTC
CDR3 protein: CASSKLAGVLGEQYF

CDR3 length: 16
V gene: TRBV7-2
J gene: TRBJ2-2
D gene: TRBD2
clone size: once
CDR3 DNA: TGTGCCAGCAGCTTAGCGGGCGGGAGTAACTCCGGGGAGCTGTTTTTT
CDR3 protein: CASSLAGGSNSGELFF

CDR3 length: 14
V gene: TRBV30
J gene: TRBJ2-5
D gene: TRBD1
clone size: .
CDR3 DNA: TGTGCCTGGAGTCGGGACAGGGGACGAGAGACCCAGTACTTC
CDR3 protein: CAWSRDRGRETQYF

CDR3 length: 14
V gene: TRBV7-3
J gene: TRBJ1-1
D gene: .
clone size: .
CDR3 DNA: TGTGCCAGCAGCTTAACAGGGGCGAACACTGAAGCTTTCTTT
CDR3 protein: CASSLTGANTEAFF